These 30 T cell receptor beta chains originate from one sample sequenced in a study of HIV-infected patients and healthy controls. Alpha and beta constant-region primers primed reverse transcription of around 540 ng RNA. Alpha and beta chain libraries were made separately by chain-specific third strand synthesis with multiplexing indices. TCRdb ran MiXCR on the 5' RACE reads and lists one entry per CDR3 protein. This sample has roughly 20,000 distinct CDR3 sequences, with roughly a tenth found just once. All unsorted peripheral T cells were captured because whole blood was used without fractionation. What was sequenced was blood. These receptors were collected from an adult in good health.

This clonotype was detected many times. The V call is TRBV7-2, the J call TRBJ1-2; D not resolved. The CDR3 has 17 residues. The germline V gene encodes CDR1 SGHTA and CDR2 FQGNSA. V lost 4 bases to trimming and J lost 1 base, with 19 bases between them. The CDR3 sequence: CASSSHLFDPINYGYTF. CDR3 coding DNA: TGTGCCAGCAGCTCCCACCTGTTTGATCCGATTAACTATGGCTACACCTTC.

This clonotype was seen a few times. The gene calls are TRBV15 and TRBJ1-4, with D possibly TRBD1 on 5 matching bases. V lost 3 bases and J lost 4, with 6 bases in between. Germline assignment: CDR1 LNHNV and CDR2 YYDKDF (reference sequence). The CDR3 contains 13 residues. Written as DNA, the CDR3 is TGTGCCACCAGCAGGGACATTAATGAAAAACTGTTTTTT. Translation gives CATSRDINEKLFF.

This clonotype qualifies as medium-sized (0.01 to 0.1%). This chain connects TRBV19 to TRBJ2-3, with D uncertain. Germline CDR1 and CDR2: LNHDA and SQIVND (reference sequence). Trimming stripped 5 bases from V and 0 bases from J, with 15 bases between. CDR3 length equals 16 residues. The CDR3 spells CASSSQGGTSTDTQYF. CDR3 nucleotides: TGTGCCAGTAGTTCCCAAGGCGGTACTAGCACAGATACGCAGTATTTT.

There are many counts of this clonotype. The rearrangement uses TRBV2 and TRBJ2-7; 13 nucleotides agree with TRBD2. Germline V lookup: CDR1 SNHLY, CDR2 FYNNEI. This CDR3 is built from 15 residues. V lost 7 bases to trimming and J lost 6 bases; unmatched junction nucleotides: 9. The CDR3 DNA reads TGTGCCAGCAACCTAGGACTAGCGGGAGTCGGCGAGCAGTACTTC. Residues: CASNLGLAGVGEQYF.

This clonotype was observed many times. The chain uses TRBV7-2 and TRBJ2-6; D ambiguous. Deletions cut 1 base from V and 1 base from J, with 5 bases between. In germline, CDR1 is SGHTA, CDR2 FQGNSA. CDR3 length: 15 amino acids. CDR3 in DNA: TGTGCCAGCAGCTTAGGGTGGTCTGGGGCCAACGTCCTGACTTTC. Translated: CASSLGWSGANVLTF.

CDR3 sequence reads: CASSLTARAGEEQFF. Written as DNA, the CDR3 is TGTGCCAGCAGCCTCACCGCGAGGGCAGGGGAGGAGCAGTTCTTC. The gene calls are TRBV9 and TRBJ2-1; D possibly corresponds to TRBD1 (6 bases). Germline V gene data show CDR1 as SGDLS and CDR2 as YYNGEE. The CDR3 has 15 residues. V lost 4 bases and J 10 bases, leaving 21 bases between the germline ends.

This rearrangement joins TRBV6-4 to TRBJ2-7; 7 bases are a match to TRBD1. In germline, CDR1 is MRHNA, CDR2 SNTAGT. The CDR3 sequence is 15 residues long. After removal of 5 bases from V and 0 bases from J, the junction contained 7 bases not matched to a gene. CDR3 region: CASSSRSGGSYEQYF. CDR3 bases: TGTGCCAGCAGTTCTCGATCAGGGGGCTCCTACGAGCAGTACTTC.

This clonotype rates as medium-sized. The rearrangement uses TRBV5-1 and TRBJ2-3; no firm D call. The V gene's germline CDR1 is SGHRS and CDR2 YFSETQ. Trimming removed 0 bases at V and 2 bases at J, with 4 bases between. The CDR3 spans 13 residues. In nucleotides, the CDR3 is TGCGCCAGCAGCTTGGGTCTCACAGATACGCAGTATTTT. This gives the protein CASSLGLTDTQYF.

This clonotype rates as medium-sized. This sequence joins TRBV12-3 or TRBV12-4 and TRBJ1-2; 7 bases line up with TRBD1. Trimming removed 6 bases from V and 3 bases from J; junction bases left unmatched: 4. The CDR3 covers 13 residues. The CDR3 DNA reads as TGTGCCAGCAGCCCCGGGACAGACTATGGCTACACCTTC. It encodes CASSPGTDYGYTF.

This clonotype has at least ten counts. The genes are TRBV6-5 and TRBJ1-6, with TRBD1 identical over 9 bases. The CDR3 spans 15 residues. In germline, CDR1 is MNHEY, CDR2 SVGAGI. V was clipped by 6 bases and J by 6 bases; unmatched bases: 6. CDR3 region: CASRPHRGPNSPLHF. CDR3 nucleotides: TGTGCCAGCAGGCCCCACAGGGGGCCTAATTCACCCCTCCACTTT.

Comments on this clonotype: It may be a read error: a sequence one base away is much more abundant. J is TRBJ2-5 and V is TRBV5-1, with D perhaps TRBD1 (5 bases). CDR1 is SGHRS, CDR2 YFSETQ, per germline. V lost 4 bases and J 7 bases, leaving 17 bases between the germline ends. The CDR3 totals 14 residues. The CDR3 region is CASSAGDRRGTQYF. The CDR3 nucleotides read TGCGCCAGCAGCGCCGGAGATCGAAGGGGGACCCAGTACTTC.

This clonotype has at least ten counts. V is TRBV6-6 and J is TRBJ2-7; D perhaps matches TRBD2 (5 bases). V was trimmed by 6 bases and J by 2 bases, leaving 11 bases between them. The CDR3 has 13 amino acids. Per the germline V gene, CDR1 is MNHNY and CDR2 is SVGAGI (reference sequence). The CDR3 sequence: CASRTEEAYEQYF. DNA for the CDR3: TGTGCCAGCAGGACCGAGGAGGCCTACGAGCAGTACTTC.

The chain carries TRBV20-1 and TRBJ2-3; maybe TRBD2 (6 bases). Trimming took off 4 bases at V and 2 bases at J, with 16 bases between the two ends. This CDR3 has 15 amino acids. Per germline, CDR1 DFQATT and CDR2 SNEGSKA (reference sequence). CDR3 coding DNA: TGCAGTGCTATAATAGCCGGGAGAAACACAGATACGCAGTATTTT. Amino acid sequence: CSAIIAGRNTDTQYF.

This clonotype was detected only a few times. The chain employs TRBV7-9 and TRBJ1-4, with D hard to call. Germline CDR1 is SEHNR and CDR2 is FQNEAQ (reference sequence). The CDR3 is 14 amino acids. The V gene lost 4 bases and the J gene lost 5 bases, with 11 bases spanning the gap. The CDR3 bases are TGTGCCAGCAGCTGGAGAGCACCGAATGAAAAACTGTTTTTT. It specifies CASSWRAPNEKLFF.

This clonotype was picked up a small number of times. This chain connects TRBV6-2 or TRBV6-3 to TRBJ2-3, with D perhaps TRBD1 (5 bases). V lost 4 bases and J 5 bases, leaving 10 bases between the germline ends. The CDR3 covers 13 residues. Germline CDR1 is MNHEY and CDR2 is SVGEGT. The DNA of the CDR3 is TGTGCCAGCAGTTCTTCCAGGGAAGATACGCAGTATTTT. The encoded protein is CASSSSREDTQYF.

This clonotype was counted many times. V gene TRBV20-1 combines with J gene TRBJ2-1; 8 bases fit TRBD2. The junction had 5 bases not matched to a gene; V was cut back by 5 bases and J by 2 bases. The CDR3 runs to 14 residues. Per germline, CDR1 DFQATT and CDR2 SNEGSKA (reference sequence). Here the CDR3 DNA reads TGCAGTGCTCCAGCGGGAGCAGCCTACAATGAGCAGTTCTTC. It is translated as CSAPAGAAYNEQFF.

The rearrangement links TRBV27 to TRBJ2-1, with D tentatively TRBD1 (5 bases). The CDR3 is 14 residues long. The germline V gene has CDR1 MNHEY and CDR2 SMNVEV (reference sequence). Trimming pared 6 bases from V and 9 bases from J, leaving 18 bases between. The CDR3 spells CASSPQGIRAEQFF. CDR3 DNA sequence: TGTGCCAGCAGCCCTCAGGGCATAAGGGCTGAGCAGTTCTTC.

This chain joins TRBV11-2 and TRBJ2-6, with D possibly matching TRBD2 (5 bases). Germline CDR1 reads SGHAT; CDR2 reads FQNNGV. V was trimmed by 5 bases and J by 1 base, leaving 12 bases between them. The CDR3 has 16 amino acids. The CDR3 nucleotides read TGTGCCAGCAGCCCTAGAGCGGCTTCTGGGGCCAACGTCCTGACTTTC. This gives the protein CASSPRAASGANVLTF.

In its sample, this clonotype ranks as medium-sized (0.01 to 0.1%). This sequence joins TRBV29-1 and TRBJ2-2; D may be TRBD2 (7 bases). The germline V gene has CDR1 SQVTM and CDR2 ANQGSEA. The germline V and J ends were trimmed by 3 bases and 3 bases, with 11 bases remaining between them. The CDR3 runs 14 residues. The CDR3 coding sequence is TGCAGCGTTGAGGGGGGGCTGGACACCGGGGAGCTGTTTTTT. Translated, it gives CSVEGGLDTGELFF.

Here the CDR3 reads CASSAEGWQETQYF. Written as DNA, the CDR3 is TGTGCCAGCAGCGCCGAGGGTTGGCAAGAGACCCAGTACTTC. The genes are TRBV28 and TRBJ2-5, with D possibly being TRBD2 (5 bases). Between the trimmed V and J ends, which lost 6 bases and 2 bases, there was a span of 13 bases. Germline assignment: CDR1 MDHEN and CDR2 SYDVKM. The CDR3 consists of 14 residues.

This clonotype was seen ten or more times. The chain combines TRBV7-8 with TRBJ2-2; D not resolved. The CDR3 is 13 residues long. CDR1 is SGHVS, CDR2 FQNEAQ, per germline. Trimming removed 5 bases at V and 0 bases at J, with 4 bases between. CDR3 in amino acids: CASSGPNTGELFF. CDR3 sequence (DNA): TGTGCCAGCAGCGGGCCGAACACCGGGGAGCTGTTTTTT. The full variable domain, in which reference TRBV7-8 and TRBJ2-2 provide the parts outside the CDR3, is GAGVSQSPRYKVAKRGQDVALRCDPISGHVSLFWYQQALGQGPEFLTYFQNEAQLDKSGLPSDRFFAERPEGSVSTLKIQRTQQEDSAVYLCASSGPNTGELFFGEGSRLTVL.

In this sample, this clonotype turned up many times. This sequence joins TRBV20-1 and TRBJ2-3, with 10 bases aligning to TRBD2. Germline trimming cut 3 bases from V and 4 bases from J; bases unmatched to any gene: 10. Germline loops: CDR1 DFQATT, CDR2 SNEGSKA (reference sequence). The CDR3 length is 16 residues. The CDR3 loop reads CSASGLAGASADTQYF. As DNA, the CDR3 is TGCAGTGCTAGTGGGCTAGCGGGAGCGTCGGCAGATACGCAGTATTTT.

This clonotype was seen repeatedly, ten times or more. The chain employs TRBV7-2 and TRBJ2-1; 7 positions match TRBD2. The junction had 4 bases not matched to a gene; V was cut back by 2 bases and J by 9 bases. CDR1 is SGHTA and CDR2 is FQGNSA in the germline V gene. This CDR3 is 13 amino acids long. CDR3 in DNA: TGTGCCAGCAGCTTAAAGGCGGGAGCTGAGCAGTTCTTC. Protein product: CASSLKAGAEQFF.

Judged by abundance, this clonotype is large (0.1 to 1%). The V and J genes are TRBV7-2 and TRBJ2-3; 7 nucleotides line up with TRBD2. Germline CDR1 and CDR2: SGHTA and FQGNSA. J lost 8 bases, V lost 5 bases, and 19 bases had no gene match. CDR3 length equals 17 residues. CDR3 protein: CASSPTPRGRASVTQYF. The CDR3 DNA is TGTGCCAGCAGCCCCACCCCCCGAGGGAGGGCCTCGGTTACGCAGTATTTT.

V usage is TRBV12-3 or TRBV12-4 and J usage is TRBJ2-2; D possibly corresponds to TRBD2 (6 bases). The CDR3 loop spans 14 amino acids. Trimming removed 4 bases at V and 7 bases at J, with 13 bases between. In DNA, the CDR3 is TGTGCCAGCAGTTCCGGGAGTTTAAGCGGGGAGCTGTTTTTT. Protein product: CASSSGSLSGELFF.

The chain couples TRBV7-9 to TRBJ2-1; 10 bases agree with TRBD2. The junction had 12 bases not matched to a gene; V was cut back by 7 bases and J by 9 bases. The CDR3 loop spans 15 amino acids. CDR1 SEHNR and CDR2 FQNEAQ come from the germline V gene (reference sequence). The CDR3 sequence is CASTVDEREGREQFF. The CDR3 DNA sequence: TGTGCCAGCACCGTAGACGAGCGGGAGGGCCGTGAGCAGTTCTTC. Based on the CDR3 plus reference TRBV7-9 and TRBJ2-1, the full variable domain is DTGVSQNPRHKITKRGQNVTFRCDPISEHNRLYWYRQTLGQGPEFLTYFQNEAQLEKSRLLSDRFSAERPKGSFSTLEIQRTEQGDSAMYLCASTVDEREGREQFFGPGTRLTVL.

By its share, this clonotype is medium-sized. The CDR3 region is CASRTGLAGDTQYF. In nucleotides, the CDR3 is TGTGCCAGCAGAACCGGACTAGCGGGAGATACGCAGTATTTT. The chain is built from TRBV2 and TRBJ2-3; TRBD2 matches at 11 bases. In germline, CDR1 is SNHLY, CDR2 FYNNEI. The V gene end was trimmed by 6 bases and the J gene end by 5 bases; junction bases not matched to a gene: 4. The CDR3 consists of 14 residues.

This clonotype was counted ten times or more. V usage is TRBV18 and J usage is TRBJ2-1; D remains unclear. V was cut by 3 bases and J by 5 bases, with 8 bases left in between. Germline values: CDR1 KGHSH, CDR2 LQKENI. This CDR3 region has 13 residues. In DNA form, the CDR3 reads TGTGCCAGCTCACCGAACGCGGACAATGAGCAGTTCTTC. This translates into CASSPNADNEQFF.

This clonotype has a count of ten or more. The genes are TRBV28 and TRBJ2-3; 8 nucleotides match TRBD2. The CDR3 runs to 16 residues. The germline gives CDR1 MDHEN, CDR2 SYDVKM. V was clipped by 6 bases and J by 2 bases; unmatched bases: 10. The CDR3 protein is CASRTNLAGNTDTQYF. The CDR3 nucleotides are TGTGCCAGCAGGACCAATTTAGCGGGAAACACAGATACGCAGTATTTT.

Many counts were recorded for this clonotype. The V and J genes are TRBV7-2 and TRBJ2-7, with a tentative D call TRBD2 (5 bases). Germline CDR1 reads SGHTA; CDR2 reads FQGNSA. V lost 0 bases, J lost 4 bases, and 16 bases lay in between. The CDR3 has 16 residues. The CDR3 DNA sequence: TGTGCCAGCAGCTTAGCGCTAGGTATCGAGGGTTACGAGCAGTACTTC. Translated: CASSLALGIEGYEQYF.